This T cell receptor beta chain emerged from a study of regulatory T cells in long-lasting Graves disease. Time point: newly diagnosed GD, antithyroid drugs for less than 3 months. The TCR library was made from RNA extracted from PBMCs. Germline V CDR1 and CDR2: LGHDT, YNNKEL (reference sequence). The CDR3 covers 14 residues. V gave up 4 bases and J gave up 12 bases, with 22 bases separating them. This clonotype was picked up many times. Investigators prepared the TCR beta libraries by applying iRepertoire HTBI primers and Arm-PCR of CDR3 regions. TCRdb called the multiplex PCR reads again in MiXCR, with one record for every CDR3 protein. Of around 240,000 distinct CDR3 sequences in the sample, about 17% were seen once. This same sample was also taken into another study, of T cells in Graves' hyperthyroidism and ophthalmopathy.

Here the sequenced sample was peripheral blood mononuclear cells (PBMCs), taken at new diagnosis, from a patient treated with antithyroid drugs. The TCR sequence derives from a woman aged 30 to 39 with Graves disease. The chain links TRBV3-1 to TRBJ2-7; unclear D gene. This CDR3 is CASSLTASLGDRYF. The CDR3, as DNA: TGTGCCAGCAGCCTCACAGCCAGTTTAGGCGATCGGTACTTC.